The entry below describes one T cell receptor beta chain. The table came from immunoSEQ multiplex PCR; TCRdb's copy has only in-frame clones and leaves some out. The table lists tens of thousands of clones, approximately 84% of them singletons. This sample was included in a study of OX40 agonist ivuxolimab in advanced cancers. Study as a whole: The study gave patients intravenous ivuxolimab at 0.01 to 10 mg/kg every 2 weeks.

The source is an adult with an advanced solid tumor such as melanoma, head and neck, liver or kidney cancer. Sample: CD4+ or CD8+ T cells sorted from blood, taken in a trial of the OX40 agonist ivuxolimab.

The CDR3 protein is CASSFRAGNTDTQYF. For the CDR3, the DNA is TGTGCCAGCAGCTTTCGGGCAGGGAACACAGATACGCAGTATTTT. The chain has TRBV5-5 and TRBJ2-3; TRBD1 might be the D (5 bases). This CDR3 is built from 15 residues. In germline, CDR1 is SGHKS, CDR2 YYEKEE (reference sequence). The ends were cut back, 2 bases at V and 2 bases at J, with 12 bases in the middle.